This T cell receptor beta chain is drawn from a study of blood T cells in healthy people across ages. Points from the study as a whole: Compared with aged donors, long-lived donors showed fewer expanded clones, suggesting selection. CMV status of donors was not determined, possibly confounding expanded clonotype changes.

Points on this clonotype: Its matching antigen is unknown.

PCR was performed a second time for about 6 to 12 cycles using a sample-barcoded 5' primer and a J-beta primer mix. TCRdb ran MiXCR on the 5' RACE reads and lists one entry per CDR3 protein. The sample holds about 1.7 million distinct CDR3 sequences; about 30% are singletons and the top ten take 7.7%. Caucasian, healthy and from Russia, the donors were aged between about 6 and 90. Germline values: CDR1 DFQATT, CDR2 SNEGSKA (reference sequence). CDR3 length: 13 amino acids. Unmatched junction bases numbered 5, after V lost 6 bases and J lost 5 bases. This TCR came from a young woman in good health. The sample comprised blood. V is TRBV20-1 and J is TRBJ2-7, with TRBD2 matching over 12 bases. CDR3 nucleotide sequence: TGCAGTGCCAGGACTAGCGGGAAAGACGAGCAGTACTTC. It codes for CSARTSGKDEQYF.